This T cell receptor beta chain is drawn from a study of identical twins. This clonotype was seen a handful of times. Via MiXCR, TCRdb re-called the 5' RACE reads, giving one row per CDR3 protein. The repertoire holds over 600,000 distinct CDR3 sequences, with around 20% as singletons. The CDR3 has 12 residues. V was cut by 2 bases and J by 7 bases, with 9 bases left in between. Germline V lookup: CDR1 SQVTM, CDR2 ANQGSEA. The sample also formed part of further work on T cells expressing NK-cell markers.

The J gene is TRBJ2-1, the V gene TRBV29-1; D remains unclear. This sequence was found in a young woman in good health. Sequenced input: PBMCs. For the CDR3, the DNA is TGCAGCGTTGAAAACCTCGGGAATGAGCAGTTCTTC. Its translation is CSVENLGNEQFF.